The rows below give T cell receptor beta chains drawn from one sample of a study of blood T cell repertoires in COVID-19. Assay: immunoSEQ multiplex PCR; the TCRdb copy retains only in-frame clones and omits some. In the table there are more than 130,000 clones, under 85% of which are singletons. Material: peripheral blood. The receptor set was obtained from a human donor in a cohort sampled during active COVID-19. Both conserved end residues are part of each CDR3. D genes are given only for firm matches. Clone size is given for some rows only: seen once, a few or many times, or a class if the clone is expanded.

V gene	clone size	J gene	D gene	CDR3 DNA	CDR3 protein
TRBV3-1/TRBV3-2	NA	TRBJ2-7	TRBD2	TGTGCCAGCAGCCTCCCGGGGGGGGAGCAGTACTTC	CASSLPGGEQYF
TRBV5-1	NA	TRBJ2-3	TRBD1	TGCGCCAGCAGCTTGGCTTCAGGGGGCGGCACAGATACGCAGTATTTT	CASSLASGGGTDTQYF
TRBV5-6	NA	TRBJ1-2	NA	TGTGCCAGCAGCTTTCAGGGCGAGGGCTACACCTTC	CASSFQGEGYTF
TRBV5-6	NA	TRBJ1-1	NA	TGTGCCAGCAGCTTGGATCAGAACACTGAAGCTTTCTTT	CASSLDQNTEAFF
TRBV14	once	TRBJ2-5	NA	TGTGCCAGCAGCCAAGATCTCCAGGAGACCCAGTACTTC	CASSQDLQETQYF
TRBV14	NA	TRBJ2-2	NA	TGTGCCAGCAGCCCCACGACTAGTGCCGGCGGGGAGCTGTTTTTT	CASSPTTSAGGELFF
TRBV9	NA	TRBJ2-1	TRBD2	TGTGCCAGCAGCGTTCGGGGGGGCCGAAACAATGAGCAGTTCTTC	CASSVRGGRNNEQFF
TRBV5-4	once	TRBJ1-1	NA	TGTGCCAGCAGCTCATTCCCCCGACAGGAGGCTGAAGCTTTCTTT	CASSSFPRQEAEAFF
TRBV27	NA	TRBJ2-1	NA	TGTGCCAGCAGCCCGCGCAGGGGCCCTTACAATGAGCAGTTCTTC	CASSPRRGPYNEQFF
TRBV18	NA	TRBJ1-2	NA	TGTGCCAGCTCAAGGACAGATACTAACTATGGCTACACCTTC	CASSRTDTNYGYTF
TRBV28	NA	TRBJ1-1	NA	TGTGCCAGCAGTTTAGGATCGGGGTACACTGAAGCTTTCTTT	CASSLGSGYTEAFF
TRBV7-3	NA	TRBJ2-5	NA	TGTGCCAGCAGCTCGGGACTCTCCCAAGAGACCCAGTACTTC	CASSSGLSQETQYF
TRBV27	NA	TRBJ2-5	TRBD1	TGTGCCAGCAGACCGAGACAGGGGGCCGGGGAGACCCAGTACTTC	CASRPRQGAGETQYF
TRBV24-1	NA	TRBJ1-4	NA	TGTGCCACGTCAGGGGAGGGGAGAGAACTGTTTTTT	CATSGEGRELFF
TRBV7-9	few	TRBJ2-1	TRBD1	TGTGCCAGCAGCTTACCAGGGGGCAATGAGCAGTTCTTC	CASSLPGGNEQFF
TRBV5-1	NA	TRBJ1-2	NA	TGCGCCAGCAGCTTGGCGGGGAATGGCTACACCTTC	CASSLAGNGYTF
TRBV9	NA	TRBJ1-3	TRBD1	TGTGCCAGCAGCGTAGGAGAAGGACAGGCGAACTCTGGAAACACCATATATTTT	CASSVGEGQANSGNTIYF
TRBV6-2/TRBV6-3	few	TRBJ1-5	NA	TGTGCCAGCAGTAGGATACAGGGCTGGAAACAGCCCCAGCATTTT	CASSRIQGWKQPQHF
TRBV4-2	NA	TRBJ1-2	NA	TGTGCCAGCAGCCAAGACAGGGGCAGATATGGCTACACCTTC	CASSQDRGRYGYTF
TRBV28	NA	TRBJ1-1	NA	TGTGCCAGCCTCGGAGCAACAGGGATTACCACTGAAGCTTTCTTT	CASLGATGITTEAFF
TRBV5-4	NA	TRBJ1-3	NA	TGTGCCAGCAGCGGCGACGGGATTGGAAACACCATATATTTT	CASSGDGIGNTIYF
TRBV14	once	TRBJ1-2	NA	TGTGCCAGCAGCCCTATTTACGCAGGCCTCAACTATGGCTACACCTTC	CASSPIYAGLNYGYTF